The present entry profiles one T cell receptor (beta chain) with its context. Antigen unknown. One junction end disagrees with the germline gene, perhaps due to a read error. A second about 7 to 12 cycle PCR used barcoded and J-beta primers. TCRdb reanalysed the 5' RACE reads using MiXCR and keeps one entry per CDR3 protein. The sample lists roughly 1.7 million distinct CDR3 sequences; about 35% were seen once. The CDR3 covers 11 residues. Germline V gene data show CDR1 as GTSNPN and CDR2 as SVGIG (reference sequence). This entry belongs to a study of blood T cells in healthy people across ages. The authors extracted at least 6 micrograms of total RNA per sample. Whole-study findings and limits: TCR beta diversity correlated strongly with naive T cell percentage.

This TCR came from a young woman in good health. The sample taken for sequencing was blood. The V and J genes are TRBV30 and TRBJ2-1; D remains ambiguous. The chain's CDR3 is CTWGFSNEQFF. Here the CDR3 DNA reads TGTACCTGGGGATTTAGCAATGAGCAGTTCTTC.